Below, one TCR beta chain is given with its context. V lost 4 bases, J lost 4 bases, and 12 bases lay in between. CDR3 length equals 14 residues. This record belongs to a study of T cell repertoires in cytomegalovirus infection. TCRdb re-called the reads through MiXCR, storing one row per CDR3 protein. The repertoire has under 150,000 distinct CDR3 sequences, roughly 9% of them found once; the top ten carry roughly 9.1%. The chain recombines TRBV23-1 with TRBJ2-3, with D tentatively TRBD1 (5 bases). TRBV23-1 is treated as an ORF (open reading frame) with a function not yet certain. The sequenced sample was PBMCs. The TCR was taken from a human donor in good health (CMV status not recorded). Some clones in this sample may be carry-over from other donors' samples. DNA for the CDR3: TGCGCCAGCAGTCGACAGAAGGTCCCAGATACGCAGTATTTT. Translated: CASSRQKVPDTQYF.